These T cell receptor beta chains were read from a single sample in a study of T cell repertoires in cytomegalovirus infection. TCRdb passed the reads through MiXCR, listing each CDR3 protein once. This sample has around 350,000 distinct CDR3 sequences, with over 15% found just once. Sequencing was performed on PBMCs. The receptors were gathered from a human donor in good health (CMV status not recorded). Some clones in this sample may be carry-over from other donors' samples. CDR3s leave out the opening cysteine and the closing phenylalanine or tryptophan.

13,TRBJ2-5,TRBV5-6,ASSFGGVVQETQY
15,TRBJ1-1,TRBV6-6,ASSYSKDRGRDTEAF
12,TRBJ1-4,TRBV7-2,ASSLSVTNEKLF
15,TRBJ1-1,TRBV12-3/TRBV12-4,ASRGSPWGEENTEAF
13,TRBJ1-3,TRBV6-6,ASTDGQSSGNTIY
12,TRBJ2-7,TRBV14,ASVRGANTYEQY
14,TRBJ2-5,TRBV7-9,ASTPSQGQGLETQY
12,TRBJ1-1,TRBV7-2,ASRENQGYTEAF
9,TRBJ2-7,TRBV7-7,ASRKTYEQY
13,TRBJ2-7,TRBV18,ASSPGEVFSYEQY
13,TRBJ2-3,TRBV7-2,ASSLRTGGRDTQY
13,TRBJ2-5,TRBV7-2,ASRLVGGSGETQY
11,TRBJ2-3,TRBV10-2,ASSEIRWDTQY
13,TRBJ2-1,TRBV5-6,ASSSGQGAWDEQF
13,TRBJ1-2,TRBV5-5,ASSHRDQYFYGYT
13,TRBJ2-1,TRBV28,ASEPSGEGHNEQF
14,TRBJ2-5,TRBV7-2,ASSLGNTGGAETQY
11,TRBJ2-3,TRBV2,ASSSVKTDTQY
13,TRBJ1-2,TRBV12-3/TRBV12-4,ASSRRGTASFGYT
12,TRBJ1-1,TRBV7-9,ASSWVKRDTEAF
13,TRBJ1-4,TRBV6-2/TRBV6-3,ASSPRQGKSEKLF
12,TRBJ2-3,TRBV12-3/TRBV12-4,ASSFGGGAYTQY
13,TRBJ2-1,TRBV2,ASSLSREGRNEQF
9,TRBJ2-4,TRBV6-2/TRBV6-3,AIGQGNLQY
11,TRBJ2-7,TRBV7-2,ASSLVPGNEQY
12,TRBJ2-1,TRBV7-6,ASSPPQFYNEQF
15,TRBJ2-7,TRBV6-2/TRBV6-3,ASSYPFELARAYEQY
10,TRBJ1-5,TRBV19,ASSTTGGPQH
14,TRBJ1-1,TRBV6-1,ASSEKARPWDTEAF
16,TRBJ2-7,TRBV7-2,ASSLRSSVGQGSHEQY
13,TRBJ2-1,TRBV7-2,ASSEVGGLLTGQF
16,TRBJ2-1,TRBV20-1,SARKDLTIGRTYNEQF
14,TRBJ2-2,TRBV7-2,ASSSINRGWTGELF
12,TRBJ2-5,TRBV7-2,ASSPGGQGRTQY
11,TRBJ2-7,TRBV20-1,SARSGGAYEQY
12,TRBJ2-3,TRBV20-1,SASRRNPHDTQY
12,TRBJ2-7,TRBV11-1,ASRVDRGAYEQY
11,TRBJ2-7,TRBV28,ASSSPASEEQY
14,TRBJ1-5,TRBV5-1,ASSPTGVNSNQPQH
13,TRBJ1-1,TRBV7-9,ASSLLRTGNTEAF
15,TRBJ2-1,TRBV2,ASSQSPGLRAYNEQF
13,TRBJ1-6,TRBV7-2,ASSLRDPTYSPLH
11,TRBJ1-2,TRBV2,ASSQGVLYGYT
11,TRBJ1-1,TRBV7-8,ASSPRQYTEAF
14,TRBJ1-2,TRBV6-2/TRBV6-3,ASSLLRTGGYYGYT
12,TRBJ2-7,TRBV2,ASRPDRGPYEQY